These 17 T cell receptor beta chains came from one sample sequenced in a study of CD8 T cells in Susac syndrome. Roughly 0.5 to 1 ug RNA was reverse transcribed with random hexamers. TCRdb called the immunoSEQ multiplex PCR reads again in MiXCR, with one record for every CDR3 protein. The sample lists around 120,000 distinct CDR3 sequences; 90% to 95% were seen once. The sample comprised CD4+ T cells from PBMCs. All receptors derive from a human donor with multiple sclerosis.

V usage is TRBV20-1 and J usage is TRBJ1-2, with TRBD1 as a possible D gene (5 bases). V was shortened by 5 bases and J by 8 bases, with 12 bases between the two germline ends. The CDR3 is 11 residues long. Germline assignment: CDR1 DFQATT and CDR2 SNEGSKA (reference sequence). The CDR3 protein is CSAFAGYGYTF. CDR3 bases: TGCAGTGCTTTCGCAGGGTACGGCTACACCTTC.

The chain joins TRBV28 to TRBJ1-5; no definite D call. CDR3 length: 10 amino acids. Germline lookup yields CDR1 MDHEN and CDR2 SYDVKM. Trimming cost V 5 bases and J 7 bases, with 3 bases left between them. The CDR3 nucleotides read TGTGCCAGCAGTAAACAGCCCCAGCATTTT. Its protein is CASSKQPQHF.

To note about this clonotype: One end of the junction fails to match germline, which may point to a read error. V usage is TRBV18 and J usage is TRBJ2-7, with D perhaps being TRBD1 or TRBD2 (5 bases each). Germline values: CDR1 KGHSH, CDR2 LQKENI. The CDR3 runs 13 residues. CDR3 bases: TGTGCCAGCTCGCCCGGGACGGGCTACGGGCAGTACTTC. Translated: CASSPGTGYGQYF.

This chain links TRBV4-1 with TRBJ1-5; D call uncertain. CDR3 length: 15 amino acids. The ends were cut back, 0 bases at V and 2 bases at J, with 8 bases in the middle. From germline, CDR1 is MGHRA and CDR2 YSYEKL. CDR3 loop: CASSQEGLRNQPQHF. The CDR3 region has the DNA TGCGCCAGCAGCCAAGAGGGGTTACGCAATCAGCCCCAGCATTTT.

This clonotype was counted a single time. V is TRBV12-3 or TRBV12-4 and J is TRBJ1-5; 7 bases align to TRBD1. V shed 10 bases and J 3 bases; nucleotides not matched to a gene: 9. The CDR3 covers 14 residues. The CDR3: CATKRQGNNQPQHF. The CDR3 DNA reads TGTGCCACAAAGCGACAGGGCAACAATCAGCCCCAGCATTTT.

The genes are TRBV2 and TRBJ2-4, with TRBD1 matching over 8 bases. Germline V gene sequence: CDR1 SNHLY, CDR2 FYNNEI. The length of the CDR3 is 13 residues. Trimming removed 5 bases from V and 8 bases from J; junction bases left unmatched: 5. The CDR3: CASSTGGRDIQYF. CDR3 in DNA: TGTGCCAGCAGTACAGGGGGACGAGACATTCAGTACTTC. Drawing the rest from reference TRBV2 and TRBJ2-4, the complete variable domain is EPEVTQTPSHQVTQMGQEVILRCVPISNHLYFYWYRQILGQKVEFLVSFYNNEISEKSEIFDDQFSVERPDGSNFTLKIRSTKLEDSAMYFCASSTGGRDIQYFGAGTRLSVL.

The chain uses TRBV5-1 and TRBJ1-1; D is unresolved. V lost 1 base, J lost 3 bases, and 13 bases lay in between. The CDR3 runs to 15 residues. Germline lookup yields CDR1 SGHRS and CDR2 YFSETQ. Here the CDR3 DNA reads TGCGCCAGCAGCTTGAGCCACGGTCGATACACTGAAGCTTTCTTT. Residues: CASSLSHGRYTEAFF.

This chain joins TRBV30 and TRBJ2-3; D gene ambiguous. Germline loops: CDR1 GTSNPN, CDR2 SVGIG (reference sequence). The CDR3 contains 12 residues. Trimming shortened V by 2 bases and J by 7 bases, and 10 bases separated the two germline ends. CDR3 DNA: TGTGCCTGGAGTACGAGGTCCAATACGCAGTATTTT. Translation gives CAWSTRSNTQYF.

The V gene is TRBV20-1, the J gene TRBJ1-5, with D uncertain. Germline lookup yields CDR1 DFQATT and CDR2 SNEGSKA (reference sequence). The V and J ends lost 6 bases and 5 bases respectively, with 14 bases between them. CDR3 length: 13 amino acids. This chain's CDR3 is CSAPPGRDQPQHF. The CDR3 coding sequence is TGCAGTGCCCCCCCCGGGCGAGATCAGCCCCAGCATTTT.

V is TRBV7-9 and J is TRBJ1-5, with 7 bases fitting TRBD1. Germline V lookup: CDR1 SEHNR, CDR2 FQNEAQ (reference sequence). CDR3 length equals 13 residues. The junction had 6 bases not matched to a gene; V was cut back by 4 bases and J by 9 bases. CDR3 protein: CASSSQGDAPQHF. The CDR3 nucleotides are TGTGCCAGCAGCTCCCAGGGGGACGCGCCCCAGCATTTT.

The rearrangement links TRBV20-1 to TRBJ2-5; D gene uncertain. The CDR3 is 10 residues long. Trimming removed 3 bases at V and 5 bases at J, with 4 bases between. The germline gives CDR1 DFQATT, CDR2 SNEGSKA (reference sequence). CDR3 sequence: CSARTETQYF. The DNA for the CDR3 is TGCAGTGCTAGGACCGAGACCCAGTACTTC.

The gene calls are TRBV5-1 and TRBJ2-3; TRBD2 matches at 11 bases. Germline-derived CDR1 and CDR2 are SGHRS and YFSETQ. Trimming took 0 bases from V and 5 from J; bases not matched to a gene: 5. There are 16 residues in the CDR3. The CDR3 bases are TGCGCCAGCAGCTTGGTTCTAGCGGGGGGCCAAGATACGCAGTATTTT. Translated: CASSLVLAGGQDTQYF.

The rearrangement uses TRBV7-8 and TRBJ1-3; tentative D call: TRBD1 (5 bases). The CDR3 is 15 amino acids. Looked up from germline, CDR1 is SGHVS and CDR2 is FQNEAQ. Trimming removed 4 bases at V and 6 bases at J, with 16 bases between. CDR3 coding DNA: TGTGCCAGCAGCTCGCAAACGGGGCAACAAAACACCATATATTTT. Translating gives CASSSQTGQQNTIYF.

This rearrangement joins TRBV19 to TRBJ2-1, with a tentative D call TRBD1 (5 bases). Germline V gene data show CDR1 as LNHDA and CDR2 as SQIVND (reference sequence). The CDR3 is 13 amino acids. V was clipped by 4 bases and J by 2 bases, with 6 bases between them. The CDR3 region is CASSTTAYNEQFF. DNA for the CDR3: TGTGCCAGTAGTACGACAGCCTACAATGAGCAGTTCTTC.

The chain is built from TRBV24-1 and TRBJ1-1; D perhaps matches TRBD1 (6 bases). CDR1 is KGHDR and CDR2 is SFDVKD in the germline V gene. There are 15 residues in the CDR3. Trimming took 2 bases from V and 3 from J, leaving 12 bases between them. The chain's CDR3 is CATSDSAGVDTEAFF. The CDR3 nucleotides read TGTGCCACCAGTGATTCTGCAGGGGTGGACACTGAAGCTTTCTTT.

The J gene is TRBJ2-7, the V gene TRBV6-2 or TRBV6-3; D perhaps matches TRBD1 (6 bases). The germline V gene has CDR1 MNHEY and CDR2 SVGEGT. The V gene lost 6 bases and the J gene lost 2 bases, with 20 bases spanning the gap. This CDR3 is 16 amino acids long. In nucleotides, the CDR3 is TGTGCCAGCAGAGATCGAAGGACAGCTTCCGCCTACGAGCAGTACTTC. As protein: CASRDRRTASAYEQYF.

The rearrangement joins TRBV6-5 to TRBJ2-5; 9 bases map to TRBD1. This CDR3 has 14 amino acids. Germline V gene sequence: CDR1 MNHEY, CDR2 SVGAGI. After removal of 2 bases from V and 5 bases from J, the junction contained 3 bases not matched to a gene. The CDR3 DNA is TGTGCCAGCAGTTACGACAGGGGGTCTGAGACCCAGTACTTC. It yields the protein CASSYDRGSETQYF.